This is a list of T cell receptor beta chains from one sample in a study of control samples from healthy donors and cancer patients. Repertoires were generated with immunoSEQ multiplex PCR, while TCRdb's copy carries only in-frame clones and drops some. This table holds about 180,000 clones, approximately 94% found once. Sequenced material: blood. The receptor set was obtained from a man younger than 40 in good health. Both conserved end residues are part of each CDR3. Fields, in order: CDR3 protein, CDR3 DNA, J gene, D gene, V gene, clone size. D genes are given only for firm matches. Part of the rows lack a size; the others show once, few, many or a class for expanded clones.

CDR3aa: CASSRTGEQTQYF
CDR3nt: TGCGCCAGCAGCCGGACAGGGGAACAGACCCAGTACTTC
j_gene: TRBJ2-5
d_gene: TRBD1
v_gene: TRBV5-1
abundance: once

CDR3aa: CASGSQGVNENSPLHF
CDR3nt: TGTGCCAGCGGATCTCAGGGGGTAAATGAGAATTCACCCCTCCACTTT
j_gene: TRBJ1-6
d_gene: TRBD1
v_gene: TRBV2
abundance: -

CDR3aa: CASGFREDTQYF
CDR3nt: TGTGCCAGCGGGTTCAGGGAAGATACGCAGTATTTT
j_gene: TRBJ2-3
d_gene: -
v_gene: TRBV25-1
abundance: -

CDR3aa: CASSVGITYNEQFF
CDR3nt: TGTGCCAGCAGCGTAGGAATTACCTACAATGAGCAGTTCTTC
j_gene: TRBJ2-1
d_gene: -
v_gene: TRBV9
abundance: -

CDR3aa: CASSPRGTTNEKLFF
CDR3nt: TGTGCCAGCAGCCCCAGGGGGACAACTAATGAAAAACTGTTTTTT
j_gene: TRBJ1-4
d_gene: TRBD1
v_gene: TRBV9
abundance: once

CDR3aa: CATSDGQGVNTEAFF
CDR3nt: TGTGCCACCAGTGATGGACAGGGGGTGAACACTGAAGCTTTCTTT
j_gene: TRBJ1-1
d_gene: TRBD1
v_gene: TRBV24-1
abundance: -

CDR3aa: CASSVVWDSYNSPLHF
CDR3nt: TGTGCCAGCAGTGTTGTGTGGGACTCCTATAATTCACCCCTCCACTTT
j_gene: TRBJ1-6
d_gene: -
v_gene: TRBV2
abundance: few

CDR3aa: CASSQNRFQHF
CDR3nt: TGTGCCAGCAGTCAAAACAGATTCCAGCATTTT
j_gene: TRBJ1-5
d_gene: -
v_gene: TRBV6-2/TRBV6-3
abundance: -

CDR3aa: CASSSQQGGAGNTIYF
CDR3nt: TGTGCCAGCAGCTCACAACAAGGAGGGGCTGGAAACACCATATATTTT
j_gene: TRBJ1-3
d_gene: -
v_gene: TRBV7-2
abundance: once

CDR3aa: CASSLGGEWAQHF
CDR3nt: TGTGCCAGCAGCTTAGGCGGGGAGTGGGCCCAGCATTTT
j_gene: TRBJ1-5
d_gene: -
v_gene: TRBV7-9
abundance: -

CDR3aa: CASTFGQGNEQYF
CDR3nt: TGTGCCAGCACCTTTGGACAGGGGAACGAGCAGTACTTC
j_gene: TRBJ2-7
d_gene: TRBD1
v_gene: TRBV6-5
abundance: -

CDR3aa: CASSLLTGTKNIQYF
CDR3nt: TGTGCCAGCAGCCTTCTAACAGGGACCAAAAACATTCAGTACTTC
j_gene: TRBJ2-4
d_gene: -
v_gene: TRBV11-2
abundance: -

CDR3aa: CASSLFRGSEAFF
CDR3nt: TGTGCCAGCAGTTTGTTTCGGGGGTCTGAAGCTTTCTTT
j_gene: TRBJ1-1
d_gene: -
v_gene: TRBV27
abundance: -

CDR3aa: CATSIRQLNEKLFF
CDR3nt: TGTGCCACCAGCATACGGCAGCTAAATGAAAAACTGTTTTTT
j_gene: TRBJ1-4
d_gene: -
v_gene: TRBV15
abundance: -

CDR3aa: CASSHGTEELMNTEAFF
CDR3nt: TGCGCCAGCAGCCATGGGACGGAAGAATTAATGAACACTGAAGCTTTCTTT
j_gene: TRBJ1-1
d_gene: -
v_gene: TRBV4-3
abundance: -

CDR3aa: CASSLASIDEQFF
CDR3nt: TGCGCCAGCAGCTTGGCCTCGATTGATGAGCAGTTCTTC
j_gene: TRBJ2-1
d_gene: -
v_gene: TRBV5-1
abundance: -

CDR3aa: CASSLFYSSGRPNTGELFF
CDR3nt: TGTGCCAGCAGTTTATTTTATTCTAGCGGGAGGCCAAACACCGGGGAGCTGTTTTTT
j_gene: TRBJ2-2
d_gene: TRBD2
v_gene: TRBV27
abundance: -

CDR3aa: CASSDGGAGGGYTF
CDR3nt: TGTGCCAGCAGTGACGGGGGGGCAGGGGGAGGCTACACCTTC
j_gene: TRBJ1-2
d_gene: TRBD1
v_gene: TRBV6-1
abundance: few

CDR3aa: CASSLDNSPLHF
CDR3nt: TGTGCCAGCAGCTTAGATAATTCACCCCTCCACTTT
j_gene: TRBJ1-6
d_gene: -
v_gene: TRBV13
abundance: -

CDR3aa: CASSLETVRSDQYF
CDR3nt: TGCGCCAGCAGCTTGGAAACAGTCCGGAGCGACCAGTACTTC
j_gene: TRBJ2-5
d_gene: -
v_gene: TRBV5-1
abundance: once

CDR3aa: CASRTSGYNEQFF
CDR3nt: TGTGCCAGCAGAACTAGCGGCTACAATGAGCAGTTCTTC
j_gene: TRBJ2-1
d_gene: TRBD2
v_gene: TRBV6-5
abundance: -

CDR3aa: CASSDRGFEETQYF
CDR3nt: TGTGCCAGCTCGGACAGGGGGTTCGAAGAGACCCAGTACTTC
j_gene: TRBJ2-5
d_gene: TRBD1
v_gene: TRBV18
abundance: -

CDR3aa: CASSYRQNYGYTF
CDR3nt: TGTGCCAGCAGTTACCGACAGAACTATGGCTACACCTTC
j_gene: TRBJ1-2
d_gene: -
v_gene: TRBV6-6
abundance: once

CDR3aa: CASSPRGNSPLHF
CDR3nt: TGTGCCAGCAGCCCGCGAGGGAATTCACCCCTCCACTTT
j_gene: TRBJ1-6
d_gene: -
v_gene: TRBV11-2
abundance: -

CDR3aa: CASSSTGHNSPLHF
CDR3nt: TGTGCCAGCAGTTCGACAGGGCATAATTCACCCCTCCACTTT
j_gene: TRBJ1-6
d_gene: TRBD1
v_gene: TRBV28
abundance: -

CDR3aa: CASSPGGLTGELFF
CDR3nt: TGTGCCAGCTCACCAGGAGGCCTAACCGGGGAGCTGTTTTTT
j_gene: TRBJ2-2
d_gene: -
v_gene: TRBV18
abundance: -

CDR3aa: CAIKGQLENTEAFF
CDR3nt: TGTGCCATCAAGGGACAGTTGGAGAACACTGAAGCTTTCTTT
j_gene: TRBJ1-1
d_gene: TRBD1
v_gene: TRBV10-3
abundance: -

CDR3aa: CASSLDSTGVDEQYF
CDR3nt: TGTGCCAGCAGCTTGGATTCGACAGGGGTCGACGAGCAGTACTTC
j_gene: TRBJ2-7
d_gene: TRBD1
v_gene: TRBV5-6
abundance: -

CDR3aa: CASSIDGGIGSLSYNEQFF
CDR3nt: TGTGCCAGTAGTATAGATGGGGGAATAGGGTCACTTTCTTACAATGAGCAGTTCTTC
j_gene: TRBJ2-1
d_gene: -
v_gene: TRBV19
abundance: -

CDR3aa: CATSDPTGMETQYF
CDR3nt: TGTGCCACCAGTGATCCTACAGGGATGGAGACCCAGTACTTC
j_gene: TRBJ2-5
d_gene: -
v_gene: TRBV24-1
abundance: -

CDR3aa: CASSMPRQGAYTQYF
CDR3nt: TGTGCCAGTAGTATGCCCCGACAGGGGGCCTATACGCAGTATTTT
j_gene: TRBJ2-3
d_gene: TRBD1
v_gene: TRBV19
abundance: -